The 20 T cell receptor beta chains below all came from one sample that was sequenced in a study of blood T cell repertoires in COVID-19. Sequencing was performed with immunoSEQ multiplex PCR; in TCRdb, only in-frame clones are kept and a portion is missing. Here the sample spans some 140,000 clones, about 89% being singletons. The sequenced sample was peripheral blood. These receptors came from a middle-aged man with acute or convalescent COVID-19.

This chain uses TRBV7-9 with TRBJ2-7; D gene unclear. The CDR3 covers 11 residues. Trimming removed 5 bases from V and 3 bases from J, with 5 bases in between. Looked up from germline, CDR1 is SEHNR and CDR2 is FQNEAQ (reference sequence). DNA of the CDR3: TGTGCCAGCAGCCTGTACTACGAGCAGTACTTC. Residues: CASSLYYEQYF.

The gene calls are TRBV18 and TRBJ1-6, with a weak D call TRBD1 (5 bases). The CDR3 extends over 15 amino acids. The germline gives CDR1 KGHSH, CDR2 LQKENI. The V end lost 3 bases, the J end lost 6 bases, and 12 bases lay between the germline ends. CDR3 coding DNA: TGTGCCAGCTCACCCCCGGCCGGGGGTAATTCACCCCTCCACTTT. Protein: CASSPPAGGNSPLHF.

This CDR3 reads CASSLARTGSSPYEQYF. The CDR3 nucleotides are TGCGCCAGCAGCTTGGCCAGGACAGGGTCCTCCCCCTACGAGCAGTACTTC. The V call is TRBV5-1, the J call TRBJ2-7; 8 nucleotides match TRBD1. Trimming removed 0 bases from V and 2 bases from J; junction bases left unmatched: 10. This CDR3 is 17 amino acids long. CDR1 and CDR2 (germline): SGHRS, YFSETQ.

This clone was picked up one time. The V and J genes are TRBV29-1 and TRBJ2-5; TRBD1 matches at 7 bases. CDR1 SQVTM and CDR2 ANQGSEA come from the germline V gene. This CDR3 has 13 amino acids. The V segment lost 4 bases and the J segment 4 bases; nucleotides outside the gene matches: 6. DNA of the CDR3: TGCAGCGTTGTCAAAGGGGGCCTAGAGACCCAGTACTTC. It specifies CSVVKGGLETQYF. Together with reference TRBV29-1 and TRBJ2-5, the CDR3 gives the full variable domain: SAVISQKPSRDICQRGTSLTIQCQVDSQVTMMFWYRQQPGQSLTLIATANQGSEATYESGFVIDKFPISRPNLTFSTLTVSNMSPEDSSIYLCSVVKGGLETQYFGPGTRLLVL.

J is TRBJ2-4 and V is TRBV5-5; 10 bases map to TRBD1. The CDR3 has 18 residues. V trimming: 4 bases; J trimming: 0 bases; junction bases outside the gene matches: 10. From germline, CDR1 is SGHKS and CDR2 YYEKEE (reference sequence). CDR3 coding DNA: TGTGCCAGCAGCCGCGGGACAGGGGTTTTGGGAGCCAAAAACATTCAGTACTTC. This translates into CASSRGTGVLGAKNIQYF.

The gene calls are TRBV7-2 and TRBJ2-7; tentative D call: TRBD2 (6 bases). CDR1 and CDR2 (germline): SGHTA, FQGNSA. Trimming removed 5 bases from V and 3 bases from J, with 11 bases in between. The CDR3 totals 13 residues. CDR3 loop: CASSLGGGYEQYV. CDR3 in DNA: TGTGCCAGCAGCCTCGGGGGAGGCTACGAGCAGTACGTC.

This chain links TRBV11-2 with TRBJ2-1; 12 bases line up with TRBD2. Germline CDR1 reads SGHAT; CDR2 reads FQNNGV. The J segment lost 12 bases and the V segment lost 5 bases, leaving 8 bases of the junction unmatched. The length of the CDR3 is 14 residues. The CDR3 loop is CASSLTTSGGSQFF. The CDR3 coding sequence is TGTGCCAGCAGCCTCACAACTAGCGGGGGGTCGCAGTTCTTC.

This chain joins TRBV5-1 and TRBJ2-1, with 7 bases identical to TRBD2. This CDR3 has 15 amino acids. Trimming at V came to 0 bases and at J to 8 bases, leaving 8 bases not matched to a gene. CDR1 and CDR2 from the germline V gene are SGHRS and YFSETQ. This CDR3 reads CASSLEGRAGYEQFF. CDR3 bases: TGCGCCAGCAGCTTGGAGGGGAGGGCGGGCTATGAGCAGTTCTTC.

A single count supports this clone. This chain links TRBV7-3 with TRBJ2-5, with a tentative D call TRBD2 (5 bases). Germline V CDR1 and CDR2: SGHTA, FQGTGA. CDR3 length: 14 residues. Trimming removed 2 bases from V and 4 bases from J, with 11 bases in between. The CDR3 DNA reads as TGTGCCAGCAGCTTAGGCCAAGGACTAGAGACCCAGTACTTC. Encoded protein: CASSLGQGLETQYF.

The chain is built from TRBV5-1 and TRBJ1-5; tentative D call: TRBD1 (5 bases). The CDR3 is 14 residues long. The germline V gene encodes CDR1 SGHRS and CDR2 YFSETQ. V lost 5 bases, J lost 6 bases, and 15 bases lay in between. CDR3: CASSSGQGGQPQHF. DNA of the CDR3: TGCGCCAGCAGTTCCGGGCAGGGAGGTCAGCCCCAGCATTTT.

The chain couples TRBV18 to TRBJ2-1; TRBD2 matches 13 bases. V lost 5 bases to trimming and J lost 5 bases; unmatched junction nucleotides: 18. CDR1 and CDR2 from the germline V gene are KGHSH and LQKENI. There are 20 residues in the CDR3. In nucleotides, the CDR3 is TGTGCCAGCTCATCCCAGGGGGGACTAGCGGGATCGAGGGTTCACAATGAGCAGTTCTTC. Its translation: CASSSQGGLAGSRVHNEQFF.

V gene TRBV3-1 (or the pseudogene TRBV3-2) combines with J gene TRBJ1-2, with D possibly being TRBD1 (5 bases). Germline V gives CDR1 LGHDT, CDR2 YNNKEL (reference sequence). Between the trimmed V and J ends, which lost 8 bases and 1 base, there was a span of 17 bases. The CDR3 contains 15 residues. CDR3 in DNA: TGTGCCAGCGGGAAAGGGCAGGGCCATAACTATGGCTACACCTTC. Translating gives CASGKGQGHNYGYTF.

The rearrangement uses TRBV19 and TRBJ1-1; D is unresolved. From germline, CDR1 is LNHDA and CDR2 SQIVND (reference sequence). V lost 5 bases to trimming and J lost 5 bases, with 12 bases between them. The CDR3 extends over 13 amino acids. The CDR3 protein is CASSPISGTEAFF. As DNA, the CDR3 is TGTGCCAGTAGTCCCATCAGCGGGACTGAAGCTTTCTTT.

The CDR3 sequence is CASSGRGMGGETQYF. In DNA, the CDR3 is TGTGCCAGCAGCGGACGGGGTATGGGTGGGGAGACCCAGTACTTC. The chain uses TRBV7-9 and TRBJ2-5; D possibly corresponds to TRBD2 (5 bases). This CDR3 comprises 15 residues. V shed 5 bases and J shed 5 bases, with 18 bases lying between them. Germline V gene data show CDR1 as SEHNR and CDR2 as FQNEAQ (reference sequence).

This clone was found a few times. The gene calls are TRBV2 and TRBJ1-2, with D perhaps TRBD1 (6 bases). V was trimmed by 4 bases and J by 4 bases, leaving 16 bases between them. Germline CDR1 and CDR2: SNHLY and FYNNEI. This CDR3 has 15 residues. The CDR3 DNA is TGTGCCAGCAGTGGCTTAAGGACAGCCTTCTATGGCTACACCTTC. It specifies CASSGLRTAFYGYTF. Complete variable domain (other parts from reference TRBV2 and TRBJ1-2): EPEVTQTPSHQVTQMGQEVILRCVPISNHLYFYWYRQILGQKVEFLVSFYNNEISEKSEIFDDQFSVERPDGSNFTLKIRSTKLEDSAMYFCASSGLRTAFYGYTFGSGTRLTVV.

In this sample, this clone turned up a few times. The CDR3 DNA follows: TGTGCCAGCAGTGACGGGAGGAAGAACACCGGGGAGCTGTTTTTT. Translated: CASSDGRKNTGELFF. V gene TRBV27 combines with J gene TRBJ2-2; TRBD2 aligns across 7 bases. The CDR3 sequence is 15 residues long. V lost 5 bases to trimming and J lost 1 base; unmatched junction nucleotides: 4. CDR1 and CDR2 (germline): MNHEY, SMNVEV (reference sequence).

This chain connects TRBV7-9 to TRBJ2-7; maybe TRBD2 (6 bases). Germline CDR1 SEHNR, CDR2 FQNEAQ (reference sequence). V gave up 3 bases and J gave up 6 bases, with 12 bases separating them. The CDR3 covers 13 residues. CDR3 loop: CASSFGGTSEQYF. The CDR3 bases are TGTGCCAGCAGCTTCGGGGGAACTAGCGAGCAGTACTTC. Supplemented by reference TRBV7-9 and TRBJ2-7, the full variable domain reads DTGVSQNPRHKITKRGQNVTFRCDPISEHNRLYWYRQTLGQGPEFLTYFQNEAQLEKSRLLSDRFSAERPKGSFSTLEIQRTEQGDSAMYLCASSFGGTSEQYFGPGTRLTVT.

J is TRBJ2-2 and V is TRBV5-1; tentatively, D is TRBD1 (6 bases). The CDR3 is 14 residues long. Trimming took 5 bases from V and 1 from J, leaving 9 bases between them. Germline V CDR1 and CDR2: SGHRS, YFSETQ. CDR3 protein: CASSPTGNTGELFF. CDR3 nucleotides: TGCGCCAGCAGTCCGACAGGGAACACCGGGGAGCTGTTTTTT.

V gene TRBV10-3 combines with J gene TRBJ2-1; D call uncertain. Trimming shortened V by 5 bases and J by 9 bases, and 14 bases separated the two germline ends. Germline CDR1 and CDR2: ENHRY and SYGVKD. The CDR3 is 13 amino acids. CDR3 sequence: CAISYSPYGEQFF. Here the CDR3 DNA reads TGTGCCATCAGTTATAGTCCCTACGGTGAGCAGTTCTTC.

This chain uses TRBV4-1 with TRBJ1-5; possibly TRBD1 for D (5 bases). CDR3 size: 15 residues. Trimming pared 1 base from V and 2 bases from J, leaving 9 bases between. Germline-derived CDR1 and CDR2 are MGHRA and YSYEKL. The CDR3 region is CASSQGGEGNQPQHF. The CDR3 DNA is TGCGCCAGCAGCCAAGGGGGGGAGGGCAATCAGCCCCAGCATTTT.